This TCR beta chain was profiled in a study of blood T cell repertoires in COVID-19 (dated by TCRdb to 2019 to 2021). Concerning the study at large: Samples from collaborators originated in the United States, Italy and Spain and spanned both the acute and convalescent phases of COVID-19. The material from the prospective study consisted of cDNA or gDNA derived from T cells, B-cell-depleted T cells, or PBMCs. Sample metadata almost always included a de-identified subject ID, COVID-19 status, age in years and sex. Where available, HLA class I and class II types were taken from metadata supplied by the sample provider and were not determined by assay-based typing. Subjects who had been exposed to COVID-19, were actively infected with it, or had recovered from it provided the deeply sampled blood TCRbeta repertoires that made up the dataset. The repertoires were released in a freely available public database meant as a resource for research on the immune response to SARS-CoV-2. Samples came from the ongoing ImmuneRACE study (first 160 participants) plus 1,254 subjects from 6 global collaborators.

V is cut by 0 bases and J by 5 bases, and the space between the germline ends is 13 bases. CDR1 and CDR2 were assigned from the germline V gene (reference sequence) as SEHNR and FQNEAQ. The CDR3 sequence holds 15 residues, the cysteine and phenylalanine included. Only the CDR3 region is kept as DNA, spanning 45 bases read in frame from base 1. Turning to this clone: This receptor's antigen is unknown. No base qualities exist here, and no much larger clone lies one base off it.

Overall study results and their limits: The quantity of clinical and demographic metadata differed by source and by participant and was supplied without curation.

TCRbeta CDR3 regions were amplified from genomic DNA by means of the immunoSEQ Assay, a bias-controlled multiplex PCR. The authors' pipeline ran thus. The number of nucleated cells in each sample was estimated from the amplification of reference gene primers within the assay. To quantify the absolute abundance of each unique TCRbeta CDR3 rearrangement, sequence reads were collapsed and filtered. Productive Simpson clonality was computed per sample as the square root of Simpson's diversity index over productive rearrangements. Held by TCRdb, this immuneACCESS table contains in-frame sequences only and omits some clones. Under half of the omission traces to an unresolved V gene where checked; the cause of the rest is unknown. From that table come the V and J calls and clone size; the DNA was used to work out D and trimming. Present in this sample are roughly 230,000 clones, 89% of which were seen just once. About 4.6% of the sample comes from the top ten.

A second Seattle source provided samples from volunteer blood donors who had recovered from COVID-19. The collaborating institutions used their own protocols to collect whole blood in K2EDTA tubes. For TCRbeta analysis, collaborators shipped samples in one of three forms: frozen whole blood, isolated PBMCs, or DNA extracted from either of those sample types. The TCR comes from a woman aged 35 to 49 who had recovered from COVID-19. The sequenced material came from peripheral blood. The V and J segments used are TRBV7-9 and TRBJ1-1, and possibly TRBD1, on 6 matching bases. The DNA sequence is TGTGCCAGCAGCTTAGCGTCGACAAGGGGGACTGAAGCTTTCTTT. Translated, it gives CASSLASTRGTEAFF.